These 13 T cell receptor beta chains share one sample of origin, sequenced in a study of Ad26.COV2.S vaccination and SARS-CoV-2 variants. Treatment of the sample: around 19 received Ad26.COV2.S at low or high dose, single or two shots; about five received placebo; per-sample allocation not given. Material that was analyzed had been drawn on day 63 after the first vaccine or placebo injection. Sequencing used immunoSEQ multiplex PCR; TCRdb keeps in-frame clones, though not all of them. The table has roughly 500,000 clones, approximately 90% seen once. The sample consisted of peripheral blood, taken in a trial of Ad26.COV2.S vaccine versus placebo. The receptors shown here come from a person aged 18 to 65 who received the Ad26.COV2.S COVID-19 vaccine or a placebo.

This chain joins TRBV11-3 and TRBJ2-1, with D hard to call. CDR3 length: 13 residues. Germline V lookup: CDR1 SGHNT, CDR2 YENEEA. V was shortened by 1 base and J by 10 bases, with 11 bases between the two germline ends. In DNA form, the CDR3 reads TGTGCCAGCAGCTTAGTTTGGGGTGGCGAGCAGTTCTTC. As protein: CASSLVWGGEQFF.

The CDR3 DNA is TGTGCCAGCAGTTTCAATCGGTACCAAGAGACCCAGTACTTC. Protein sequence: CASSFNRYQETQYF. The rearrangement uses TRBV28 and TRBJ2-5; D remains unclear. Looked up from germline, CDR1 is MDHEN and CDR2 is SYDVKM. The germline V and J ends were trimmed by 3 bases and 0 bases, with 8 bases remaining between them. The CDR3 loop spans 14 amino acids.

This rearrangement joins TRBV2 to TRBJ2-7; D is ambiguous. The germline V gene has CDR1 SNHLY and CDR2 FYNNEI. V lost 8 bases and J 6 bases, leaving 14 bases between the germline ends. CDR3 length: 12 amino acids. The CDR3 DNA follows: TGTGCCAGCGCCTTGGCCCCGGCCGAGCAGTACTTC. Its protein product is CASALAPAEQYF. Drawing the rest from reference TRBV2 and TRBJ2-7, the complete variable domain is EPEVTQTPSHQVTQMGQEVILRCVPISNHLYFYWYRQILGQKVEFLVSFYNNEISEKSEIFDDQFSVERPDGSNFTLKIRSTKLEDSAMYFCASALAPAEQYFGPGTRLTVT.

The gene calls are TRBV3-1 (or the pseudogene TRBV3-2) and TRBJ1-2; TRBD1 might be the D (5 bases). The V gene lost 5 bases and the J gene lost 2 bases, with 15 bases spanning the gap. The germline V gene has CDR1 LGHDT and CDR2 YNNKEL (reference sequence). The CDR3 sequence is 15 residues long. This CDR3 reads CASSTWDLGNYGYTF. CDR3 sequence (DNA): TGTGCCAGCAGCACCTGGGACCTCGGAAACTATGGCTACACCTTC.

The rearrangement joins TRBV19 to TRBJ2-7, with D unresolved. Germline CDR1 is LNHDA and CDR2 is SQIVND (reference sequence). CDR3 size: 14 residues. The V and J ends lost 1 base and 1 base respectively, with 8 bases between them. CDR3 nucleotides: TGTGCCAGTAGTATAGTGGCAGATTCCTACGAGCAGTACTTC. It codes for CASSIVADSYEQYF.

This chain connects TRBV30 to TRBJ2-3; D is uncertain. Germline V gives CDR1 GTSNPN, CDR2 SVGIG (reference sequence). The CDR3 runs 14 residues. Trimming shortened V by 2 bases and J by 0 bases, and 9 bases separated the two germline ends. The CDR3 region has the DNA TGTGCCTGGAGTCCCCCTCCGAGCACAGATACGCAGTATTTT. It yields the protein CAWSPPPSTDTQYF.

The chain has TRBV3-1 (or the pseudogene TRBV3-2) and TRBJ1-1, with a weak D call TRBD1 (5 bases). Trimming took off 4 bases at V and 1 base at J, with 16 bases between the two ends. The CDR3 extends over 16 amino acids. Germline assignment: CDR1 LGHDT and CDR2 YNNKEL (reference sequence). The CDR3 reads CASSRGDGRRNTEAFF. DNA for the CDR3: TGTGCCAGCAGCCGCGGGGACGGACGACGGAACACTGAAGCTTTCTTT.

The DNA of the CDR3 is TGTGCCAGTAGTACGAAGCACAGAGCCTACGAGCAGTACTTC. It is translated as CASSTKHRAYEQYF. J is TRBJ2-7 and V is TRBV19; D unresolved. Germline lookup yields CDR1 LNHDA and CDR2 SQIVND (reference sequence). The CDR3 runs to 14 residues. V was pared by 4 bases and J by 2 bases, with 12 bases between.

The CDR3 here is CASSRGTGNQPQHF. CDR3 nucleotide sequence: TGTGCCAGCAGCCGAGGGACAGGGAATCAGCCCCAGCATTTT. This chain joins TRBV3-1 (or the pseudogene TRBV3-2) and TRBJ1-5; 9 bases map to TRBD1. CDR1 and CDR2 (germline): LGHDT, YNNKEL (reference sequence). The CDR3 sequence is 14 residues long. J was trimmed by 4 bases and V by 4 bases; bases with no gene match: 2.

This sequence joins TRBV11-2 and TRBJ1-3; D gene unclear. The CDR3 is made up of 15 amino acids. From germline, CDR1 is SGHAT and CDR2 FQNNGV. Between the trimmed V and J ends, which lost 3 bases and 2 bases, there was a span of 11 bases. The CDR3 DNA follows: TGTGCCAGCAGCTTTGCCAGGCTTGCTGGAAACACCATATATTTT. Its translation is CASSFARLAGNTIYF.

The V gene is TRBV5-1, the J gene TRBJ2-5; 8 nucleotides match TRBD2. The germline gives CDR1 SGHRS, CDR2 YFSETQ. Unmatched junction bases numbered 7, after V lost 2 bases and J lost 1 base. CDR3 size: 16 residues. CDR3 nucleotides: TGCGCCAGCAGCTTAACCGGGACTAGGTTCCAAGAGACCCAGTACTTC. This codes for CASSLTGTRFQETQYF. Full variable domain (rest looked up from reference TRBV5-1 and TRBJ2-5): KAGVTQTPRYLIKTRGQQVTLSCSPISGHRSVSWYQQTPGQGLQFLFEYFSETQRNKGNFPGRFSGRQFSNSRSEMNVSTLELGDSALYLCASSLTGTRFQETQYFGPGTRLLVL.

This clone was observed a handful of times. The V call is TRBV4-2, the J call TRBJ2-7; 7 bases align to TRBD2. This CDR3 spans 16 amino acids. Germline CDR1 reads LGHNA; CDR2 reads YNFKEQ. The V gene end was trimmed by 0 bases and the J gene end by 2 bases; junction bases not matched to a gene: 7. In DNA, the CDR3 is TGTGCCAGCAGCCAAGATTTCAGCGGGAATACCTACGAGCAGTACTTC. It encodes CASSQDFSGNTYEQYF.

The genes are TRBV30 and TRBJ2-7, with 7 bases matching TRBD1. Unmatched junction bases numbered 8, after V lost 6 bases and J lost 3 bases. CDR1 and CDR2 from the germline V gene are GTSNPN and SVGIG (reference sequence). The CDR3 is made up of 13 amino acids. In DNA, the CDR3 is TGTGCCTGCTCCGGGACAGTGGGCTACGAGCAGTACTTC. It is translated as CACSGTVGYEQYF.